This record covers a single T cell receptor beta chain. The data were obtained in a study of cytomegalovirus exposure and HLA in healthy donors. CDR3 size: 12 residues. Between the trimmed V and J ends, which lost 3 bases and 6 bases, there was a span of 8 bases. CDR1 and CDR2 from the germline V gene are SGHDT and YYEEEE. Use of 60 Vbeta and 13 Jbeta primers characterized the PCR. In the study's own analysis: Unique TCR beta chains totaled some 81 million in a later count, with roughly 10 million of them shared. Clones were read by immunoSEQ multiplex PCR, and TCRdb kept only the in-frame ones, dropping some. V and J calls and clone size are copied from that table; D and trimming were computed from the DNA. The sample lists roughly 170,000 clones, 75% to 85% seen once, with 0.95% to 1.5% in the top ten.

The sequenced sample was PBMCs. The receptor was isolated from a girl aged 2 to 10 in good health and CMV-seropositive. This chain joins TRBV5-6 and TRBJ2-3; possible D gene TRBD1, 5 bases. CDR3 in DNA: TGTGCCAGCAGCTCCCCAGGGGATACGCAGTATTTT. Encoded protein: CASSSPGDTQYF.